This T cell receptor beta chain was captured in a study of blood T cell repertoires in COVID-19. Study in general: Researchers got acute and convalescent COVID-19 samples from the United States, Italy and Spain. In each case, the material was cDNA or gDNA derived from T cells, B-cell-depleted T cells, or PBMCs.

The CDR3 is made up of 13 amino acids. Trimming removed 7 bases from V and 6 bases from J; junction bases left unmatched: 11. Germline V gene data show CDR1 as SQVTM and CDR2 as ANQGSEA. Authors' methods: Reference gene primer amplification gave estimated nucleated cell counts. Some clones are missing from TCRdb's copy, which holds only in-frame ones; the method was immunoSEQ multiplex PCR. The V and J calls and the clone size are those of that table, but D and trimming were determined from the DNA. This table holds roughly 290,000 clones, 85% found once. V usage is TRBV29-1 and J usage is TRBJ2-7, with 8 bases fitting TRBD1. The receptor was derived from a woman aged 45-60 years with active or convalescent COVID-19. What was sequenced was peripheral blood. CDR3 loop: CSGMWTGSTEQYF. For the CDR3, the DNA is TGCAGCGGCATGTGGACAGGGTCGACCGAGCAGTACTTC.